This T cell receptor (beta chain) was obtained from a study of shared clonotypes between healthy human individuals. This table comes from immunoSEQ multiplex PCR, and its TCRdb copy is limited to in-frame clones, with some not included. The sample has some 1,100,000 clones; about four fifths are singletons. With respect to this clone: The target antigen is unknown. Sequence at one end of the junction differs from germline and may be a read error.

The CDR3 totals 9 residues. CDR1 and CDR2 from the germline V gene are SQVTM and ANQGSEA. The study's findings and limits: It was anticipated that sequencing depth would influence how many clonotypes donors shared.

The source of this sequence is a man between 18 and 35 years old in good health. Some clones in this sample may be carry-over from other donors' samples. The chain combines TRBV29-1 with TRBJ1-2; D remains ambiguous. The material sequenced was memory CD4+ T cells from PBMCs. Subset of the sample: CD45RA-negative fraction. Here the CDR3 DNA reads TGCAGCGTTGATAACCTTGGCGCCTTC. Translated: CSVDNLGAF.